This T cell receptor (beta chain) was observed in a study of blood T cell repertoires in COVID-19. Whole-study context: Acute-phase and convalescent COVID-19 samples originated in the United States, Italy and Spain. PBMCs, B-cell-depleted T cells, or T cells were the source of the cDNA or gDNA that made up the material.

Generated by immunoSEQ multiplex PCR, the TCRdb table keeps only in-frame clones and is missing some. The sample has about 180,000 clones; about 85% are singletons. The CDR3 is 16 amino acids. Germline V gene sequence: CDR1 MNHEY, CDR2 SVGEGT. The V gene lost 8 bases and the J gene lost 2 bases, with 22 bases spanning the gap. The V gene is TRBV6-2 or TRBV6-3, the J gene TRBJ2-7; perhaps TRBD1 as D (6 bases). This TCR came from an elderly man with COVID-19, enrolled during active disease. Specimen: peripheral blood. CDR3: CASRLSGASAPYEQYF. The CDR3 nucleotides read TGTGCCAGCCGCCTCTCAGGGGCCTCAGCGCCCTACGAGCAGTACTTC.